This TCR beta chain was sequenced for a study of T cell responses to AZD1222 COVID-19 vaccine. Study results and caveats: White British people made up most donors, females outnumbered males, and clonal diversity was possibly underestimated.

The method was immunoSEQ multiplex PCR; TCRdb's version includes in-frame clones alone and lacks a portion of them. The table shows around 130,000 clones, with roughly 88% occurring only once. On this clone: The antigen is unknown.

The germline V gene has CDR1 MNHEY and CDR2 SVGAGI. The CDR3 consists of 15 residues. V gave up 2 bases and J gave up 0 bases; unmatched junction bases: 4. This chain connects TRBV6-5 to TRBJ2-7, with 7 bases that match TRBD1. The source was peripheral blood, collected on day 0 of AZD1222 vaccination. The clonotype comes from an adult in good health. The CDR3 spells CASSYKRQGSYEQYF. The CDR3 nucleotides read TGTGCCAGCAGTTACAAGCGACAGGGCTCCTACGAGCAGTACTTC.